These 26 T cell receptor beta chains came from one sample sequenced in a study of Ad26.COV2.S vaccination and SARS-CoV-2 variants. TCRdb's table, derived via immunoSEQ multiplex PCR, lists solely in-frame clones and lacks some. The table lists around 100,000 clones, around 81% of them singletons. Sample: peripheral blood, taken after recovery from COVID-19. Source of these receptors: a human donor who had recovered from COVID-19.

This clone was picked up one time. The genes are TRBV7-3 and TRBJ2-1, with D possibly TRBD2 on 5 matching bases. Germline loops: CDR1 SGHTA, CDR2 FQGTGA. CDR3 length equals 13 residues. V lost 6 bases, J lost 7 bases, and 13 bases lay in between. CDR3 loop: CASSLYRGNEQFF. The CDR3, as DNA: TGTGCCAGCAGTCTCTACAGAGGGAATGAGCAGTTCTTC.

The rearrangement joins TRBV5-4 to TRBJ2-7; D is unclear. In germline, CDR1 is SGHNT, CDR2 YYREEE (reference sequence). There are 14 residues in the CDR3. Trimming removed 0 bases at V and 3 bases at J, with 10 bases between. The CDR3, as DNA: TGTGCCAGCAGCTTGGATGGGGAATACTACGAGCAGTACTTC. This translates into CASSLDGEYYEQYF.

The CDR3 DNA sequence: TGTGCCAGTAGTATGGGAGGGGGCCGCGCTAACTATGGCTACACCTTC. This gives the protein CASSMGGGRANYGYTF. This chain joins TRBV19 and TRBJ1-2, with 7 bases aligning to TRBD1. The CDR3 has 16 residues. With 3 bases clipped from V and 0 bases from J, the junction kept 7 bases outside the gene matches. The germline V gene encodes CDR1 LNHDA and CDR2 SQIVND (reference sequence).

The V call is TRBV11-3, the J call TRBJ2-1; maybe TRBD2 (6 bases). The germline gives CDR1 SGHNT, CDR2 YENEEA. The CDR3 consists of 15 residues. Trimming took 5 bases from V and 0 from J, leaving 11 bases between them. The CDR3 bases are TGTGCCAGCAGCCGGGGGACTCGCTCCTACAATGAGCAGTTCTTC. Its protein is CASSRGTRSYNEQFF.

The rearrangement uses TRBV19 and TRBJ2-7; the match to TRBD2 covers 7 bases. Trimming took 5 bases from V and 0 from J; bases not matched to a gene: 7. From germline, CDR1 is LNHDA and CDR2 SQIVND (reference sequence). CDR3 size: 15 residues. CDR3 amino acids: CASSLNGGSSYEQYF. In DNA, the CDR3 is TGTGCCAGTAGTCTTAACGGGGGGAGCTCCTACGAGCAGTACTTC.

The CDR3 coding sequence is TGTGCCAGCAGTACCCTGGACAGGGAGACACGAAAACTGTTTTTT. Protein product: CASSTLDRETRKLFF. The chain joins TRBV6-2 or TRBV6-3 to TRBJ1-4; 8 nucleotides match TRBD1. Unmatched junction bases numbered 12, after V lost 5 bases and J lost 10 bases. CDR1 is MNHEY, CDR2 SVGEGT, per germline. The CDR3 consists of 15 residues.

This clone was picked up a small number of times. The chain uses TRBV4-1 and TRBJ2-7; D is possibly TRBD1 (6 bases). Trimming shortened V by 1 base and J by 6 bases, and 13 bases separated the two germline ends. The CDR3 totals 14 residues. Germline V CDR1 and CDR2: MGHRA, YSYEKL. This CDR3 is CASSQVQGYGEQYF. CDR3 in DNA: TGCGCCAGCAGCCAAGTGCAGGGGTACGGCGAGCAGTACTTC.

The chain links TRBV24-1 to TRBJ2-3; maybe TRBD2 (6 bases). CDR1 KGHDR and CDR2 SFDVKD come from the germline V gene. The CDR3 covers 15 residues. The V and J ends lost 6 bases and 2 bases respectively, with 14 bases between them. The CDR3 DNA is TGTGCCACCAGTAACTATAGGAGGGACACAGATACGCAGTATTTT. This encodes CATSNYRRDTDTQYF.

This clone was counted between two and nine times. CDR3 in amino acids: CAWGQGSGNTIYF. The CDR3 DNA is TGTGCCTGGGGACAGGGGTCTGGAAACACCATATATTTT. V gene TRBV30 combines with J gene TRBJ1-3; TRBD1 agrees at 9 bases. The CDR3 length is 13 residues. V lost 5 bases, J lost 1 base, and 0 bases stayed unmatched. Germline lookup yields CDR1 GTSNPN and CDR2 SVGIG (reference sequence). Together with reference TRBV30 and TRBJ1-3, the CDR3 gives the full variable domain: SQTIHQWPATLVQPVGSPLSLECTVEGTSNPNLYWYRQAAGRGLQLLFYSVGIGQISSEVPQNLSASRPQDRQFILSSKKLLLSDSGFYLCAWGQGSGNTIYFGEGSWLTVV.

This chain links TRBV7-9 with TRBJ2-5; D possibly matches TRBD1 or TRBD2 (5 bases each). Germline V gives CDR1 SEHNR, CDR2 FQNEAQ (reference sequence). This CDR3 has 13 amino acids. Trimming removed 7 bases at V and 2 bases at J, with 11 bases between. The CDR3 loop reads CASNSDRQETQYF. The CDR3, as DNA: TGTGCCAGCAATAGCGACAGACAAGAGACCCAGTACTTC.

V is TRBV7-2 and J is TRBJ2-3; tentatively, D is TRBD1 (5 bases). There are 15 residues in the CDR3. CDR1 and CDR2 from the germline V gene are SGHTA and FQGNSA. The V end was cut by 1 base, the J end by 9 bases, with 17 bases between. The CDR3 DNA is TGTGCCAGCAGCTTAGGCGGCTCGGACACTTACACGCAGTATTTT. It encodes CASSLGGSDTYTQYF.

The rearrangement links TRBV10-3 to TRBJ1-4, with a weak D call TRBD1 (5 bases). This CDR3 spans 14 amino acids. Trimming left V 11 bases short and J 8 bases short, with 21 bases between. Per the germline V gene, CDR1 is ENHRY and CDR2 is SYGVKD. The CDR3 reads CAAGSQQGDEKLFF. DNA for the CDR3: TGTGCCGCCGGAAGCCAGCAGGGAGACGAAAAACTGTTTTTT.

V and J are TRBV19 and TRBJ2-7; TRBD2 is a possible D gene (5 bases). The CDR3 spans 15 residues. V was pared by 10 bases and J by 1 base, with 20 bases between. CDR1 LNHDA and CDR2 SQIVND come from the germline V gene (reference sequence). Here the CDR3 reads CATLGTSGGSYEQYF. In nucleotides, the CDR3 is TGTGCCACCCTCGGCACATCTGGAGGATCCTACGAGCAGTACTTC.

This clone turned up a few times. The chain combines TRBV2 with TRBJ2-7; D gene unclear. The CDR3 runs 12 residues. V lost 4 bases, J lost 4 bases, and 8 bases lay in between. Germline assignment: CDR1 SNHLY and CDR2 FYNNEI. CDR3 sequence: CASSADAYEQYF. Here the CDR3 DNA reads TGTGCCAGCAGTGCGGACGCATACGAGCAGTACTTC. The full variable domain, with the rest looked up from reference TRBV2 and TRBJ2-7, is EPEVTQTPSHQVTQMGQEVILRCVPISNHLYFYWYRQILGQKVEFLVSFYNNEISEKSEIFDDQFSVERPDGSNFTLKIRSTKLEDSAMYFCASSADAYEQYFGPGTRLTVT.

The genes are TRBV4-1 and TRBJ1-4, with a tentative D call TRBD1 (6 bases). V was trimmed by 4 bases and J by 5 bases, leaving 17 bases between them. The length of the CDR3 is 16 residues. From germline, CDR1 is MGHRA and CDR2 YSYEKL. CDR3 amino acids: CASSRTTGIANEKLFF. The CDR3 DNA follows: TGCGCCAGCAGCCGCACTACAGGGATAGCGAATGAAAAACTGTTTTTT.

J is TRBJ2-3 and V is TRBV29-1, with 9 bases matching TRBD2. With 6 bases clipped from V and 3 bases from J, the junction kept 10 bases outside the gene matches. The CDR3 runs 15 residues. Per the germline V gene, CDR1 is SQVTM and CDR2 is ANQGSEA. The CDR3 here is CSVKRLAEKTDTQYF. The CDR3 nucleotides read TGCAGCGTGAAGAGACTAGCGGAAAAAACAGATACGCAGTATTTT.

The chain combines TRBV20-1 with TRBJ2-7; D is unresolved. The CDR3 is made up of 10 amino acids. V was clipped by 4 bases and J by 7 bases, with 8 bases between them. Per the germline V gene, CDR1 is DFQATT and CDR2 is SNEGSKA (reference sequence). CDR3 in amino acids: CSAIRREQYF. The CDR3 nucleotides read TGCAGTGCTATCCGGCGGGAGCAGTACTTC.

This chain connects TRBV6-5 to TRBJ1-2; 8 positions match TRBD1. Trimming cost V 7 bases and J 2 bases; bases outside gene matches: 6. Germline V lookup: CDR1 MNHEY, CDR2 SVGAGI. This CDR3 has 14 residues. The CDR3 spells CASNTGGGNYGYTF. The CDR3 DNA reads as TGTGCCAGCAATACAGGGGGTGGAAACTATGGCTACACCTTC.

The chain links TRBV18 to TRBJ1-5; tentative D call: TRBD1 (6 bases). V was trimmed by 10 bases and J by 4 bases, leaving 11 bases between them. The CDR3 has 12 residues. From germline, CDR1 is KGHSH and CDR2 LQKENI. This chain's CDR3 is CATRTENQPQHF. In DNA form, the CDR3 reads TGTGCCACGAGGACAGAAAATCAGCCCCAGCATTTT.

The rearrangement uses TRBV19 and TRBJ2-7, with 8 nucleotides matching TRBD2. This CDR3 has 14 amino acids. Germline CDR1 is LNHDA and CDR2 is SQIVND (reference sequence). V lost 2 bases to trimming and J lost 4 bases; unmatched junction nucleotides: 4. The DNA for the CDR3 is TGTGCCAGTAGTATAACGGGGGGGCGTTACGAGCAGTACTTC. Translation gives CASSITGGRYEQYF.

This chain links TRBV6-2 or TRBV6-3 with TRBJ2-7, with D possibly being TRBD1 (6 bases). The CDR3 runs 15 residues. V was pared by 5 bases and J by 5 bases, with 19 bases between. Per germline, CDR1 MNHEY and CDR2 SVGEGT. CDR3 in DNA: TGTGCCAGCAGTACTTTTCCGGGACACGACAACGAGCAGTACTTC. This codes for CASSTFPGHDNEQYF.

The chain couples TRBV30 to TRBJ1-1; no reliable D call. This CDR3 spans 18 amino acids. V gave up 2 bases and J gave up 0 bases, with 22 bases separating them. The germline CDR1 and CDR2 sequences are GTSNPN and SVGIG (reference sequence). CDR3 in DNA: TGTGCCTGGAGTTATCTAGGTGATTGGGGTGAGTTGAACACTGAAGCTTTCTTT. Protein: CAWSYLGDWGELNTEAFF.

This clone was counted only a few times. The CDR3 spells CASGGRYYNEQFF. In nucleotides, the CDR3 is TGTGCCAGCGGAGGGCGTTACTACAATGAGCAGTTCTTC. The V call is TRBV28, the J call TRBJ2-1; perhaps TRBD2 as D (6 bases). The CDR3 runs to 13 residues. Germline V lookup: CDR1 MDHEN, CDR2 SYDVKM. V was clipped by 8 bases and J by 3 bases, with 11 bases between them. Combining the CDR3 with reference TRBV28 and TRBJ2-1 gives the whole variable domain DVKVTQSSRYLVKRTGEKVFLECVQDMDHENMFWYRQDPGLGLRLIYFSYDVKMKEKGDIPEGYSVSREKKERFSLILESASTNQTSMYLCASGGRYYNEQFFGPGTRLTVL.

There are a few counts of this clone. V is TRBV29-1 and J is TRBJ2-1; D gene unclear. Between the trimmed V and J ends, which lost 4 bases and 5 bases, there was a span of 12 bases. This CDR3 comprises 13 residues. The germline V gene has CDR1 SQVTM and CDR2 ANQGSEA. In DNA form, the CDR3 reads TGCAGCGTTGTCTCAGGCCTAAACAATGAGCAGTTCTTC. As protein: CSVVSGLNNEQFF.

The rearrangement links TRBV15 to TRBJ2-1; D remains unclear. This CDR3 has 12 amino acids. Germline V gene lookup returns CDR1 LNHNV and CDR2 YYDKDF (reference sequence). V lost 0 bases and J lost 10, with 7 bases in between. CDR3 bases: TGTGCCACCAGCAGAGAAGGTGCGGAGCAGTTCTTC. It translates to CATSREGAEQFF.

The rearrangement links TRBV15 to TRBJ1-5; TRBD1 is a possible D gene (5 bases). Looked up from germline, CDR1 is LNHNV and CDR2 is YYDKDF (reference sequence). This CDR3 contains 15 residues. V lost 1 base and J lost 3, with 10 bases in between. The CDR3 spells CATSRGDGDNQPQHF. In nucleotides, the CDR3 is TGTGCCACCAGCAGAGGGGACGGTGACAATCAGCCCCAGCATTTT.